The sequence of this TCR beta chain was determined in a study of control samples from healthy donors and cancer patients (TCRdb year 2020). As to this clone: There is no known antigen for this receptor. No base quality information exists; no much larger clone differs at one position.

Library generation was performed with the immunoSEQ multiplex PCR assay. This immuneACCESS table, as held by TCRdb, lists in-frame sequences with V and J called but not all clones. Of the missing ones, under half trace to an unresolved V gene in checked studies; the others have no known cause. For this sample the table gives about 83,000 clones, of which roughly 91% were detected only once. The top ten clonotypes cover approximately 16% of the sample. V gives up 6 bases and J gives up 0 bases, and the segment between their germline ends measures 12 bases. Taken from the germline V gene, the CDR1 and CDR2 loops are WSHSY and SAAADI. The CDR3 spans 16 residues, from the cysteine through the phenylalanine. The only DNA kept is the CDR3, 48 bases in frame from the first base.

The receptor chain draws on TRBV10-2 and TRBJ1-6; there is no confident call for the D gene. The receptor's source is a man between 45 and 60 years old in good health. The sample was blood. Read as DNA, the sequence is TGCGCCAGCAGCCGGGATGGGGACTCCTATAATTCACCCCTCCACTTT. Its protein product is CASSRDGDSYNSPLHF.